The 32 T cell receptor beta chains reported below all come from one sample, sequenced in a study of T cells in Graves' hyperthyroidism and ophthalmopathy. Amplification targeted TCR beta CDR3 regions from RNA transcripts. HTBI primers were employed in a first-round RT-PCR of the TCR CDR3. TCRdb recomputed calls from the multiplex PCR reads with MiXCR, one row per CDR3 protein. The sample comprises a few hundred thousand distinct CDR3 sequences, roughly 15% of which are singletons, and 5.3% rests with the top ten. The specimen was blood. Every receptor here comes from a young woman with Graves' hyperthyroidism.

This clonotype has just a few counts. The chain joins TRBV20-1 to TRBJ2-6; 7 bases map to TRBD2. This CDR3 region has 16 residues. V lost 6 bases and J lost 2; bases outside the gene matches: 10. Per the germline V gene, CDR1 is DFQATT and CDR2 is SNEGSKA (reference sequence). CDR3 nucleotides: TGCAGTGCCCTGGGAGGGAAGATACCTGGGGCCAACGTCCTGACTTTC. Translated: CSALGGKIPGANVLTF.

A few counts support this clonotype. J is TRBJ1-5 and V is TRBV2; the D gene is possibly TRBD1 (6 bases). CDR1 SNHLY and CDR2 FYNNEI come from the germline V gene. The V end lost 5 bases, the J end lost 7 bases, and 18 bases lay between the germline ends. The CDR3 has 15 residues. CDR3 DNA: TGTGCCAGCAGTTTGGTCGGGGGGGGCGGGCAGCCCCAGCATTTT. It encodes CASSLVGGGGQPQHF. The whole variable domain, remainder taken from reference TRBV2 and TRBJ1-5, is EPEVTQTPSHQVTQMGQEVILRCVPISNHLYFYWYRQILGQKVEFLVSFYNNEISEKSEIFDDQFSVERPDGSNFTLKIRSTKLEDSAMYFCASSLVGGGGQPQHFGDGTRLSIL.

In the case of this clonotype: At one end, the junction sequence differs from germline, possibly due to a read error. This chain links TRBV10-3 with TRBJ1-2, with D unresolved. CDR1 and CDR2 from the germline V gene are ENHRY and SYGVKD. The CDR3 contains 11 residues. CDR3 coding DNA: TGTGCCATCAGTGGGGGAGATGGCTTCACCTTC. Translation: CAISGGDGFTF.

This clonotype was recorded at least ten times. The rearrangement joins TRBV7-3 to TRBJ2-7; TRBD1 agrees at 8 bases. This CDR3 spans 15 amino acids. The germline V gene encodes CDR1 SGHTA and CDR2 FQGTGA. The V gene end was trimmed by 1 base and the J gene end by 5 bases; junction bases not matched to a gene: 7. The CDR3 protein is CASSLSLGQGDEQYF. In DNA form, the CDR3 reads TGTGCCAGCAGCTTAAGCCTTGGACAGGGCGACGAGCAGTACTTC. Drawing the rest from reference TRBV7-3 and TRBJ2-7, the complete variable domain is GAGVSQTPSNKVTEKGKYVELRCDPISGHTALYWYRQSLGQGPEFLIYFQGTGAADDSGLPNDRFFAVRPEGSVSTLKIQRTERGDSAVYLCASSLSLGQGDEQYFGPGTRLTVT.

Here the CDR3 reads CASSQAGRNTEAFF. CDR3 DNA sequence: TGCGCCAGCAGCCAAGCAGGGAGGAACACTGAAGCTTTCTTT. The V gene is TRBV4-3, the J gene TRBJ1-1; the D gene is possibly TRBD1 (5 bases). The V gene's germline CDR1 is LGHNA and CDR2 YSLEER. This CDR3 contains 14 residues. V lost 1 base and J lost 1, with 7 bases in between.

Written as DNA, the CDR3 is TGTGCCAGCAGGGGGGGGACAGAACCCTACGAGCAGTACTTC. It encodes CASRGGTEPYEQYF. V usage is TRBV5-6 and J usage is TRBJ2-7, with D perhaps matching TRBD1 or TRBD2 (7 bases each). Trimming removed 5 bases from V and 2 bases from J, with 14 bases in between. This CDR3 contains 14 residues. Germline CDR1 is SGHDT and CDR2 is YYEEEE.

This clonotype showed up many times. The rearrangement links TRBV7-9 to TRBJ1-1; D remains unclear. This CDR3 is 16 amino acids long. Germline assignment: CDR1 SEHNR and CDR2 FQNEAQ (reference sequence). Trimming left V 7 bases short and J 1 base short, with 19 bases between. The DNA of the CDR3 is TGTGCCAGCACAGAGACGCAACCCATTTCGAACACTGAAGCTTTCTTT. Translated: CASTETQPISNTEAFF.

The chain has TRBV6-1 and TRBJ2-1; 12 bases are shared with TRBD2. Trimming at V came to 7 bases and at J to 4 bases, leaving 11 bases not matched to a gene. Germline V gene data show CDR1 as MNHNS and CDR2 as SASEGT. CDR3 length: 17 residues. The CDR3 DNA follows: TGTGCCAGCATATCTTGGTCTAGCGGGAGGGGTTACAATGAGCAGTTCTTC. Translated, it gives CASISWSSGRGYNEQFF.

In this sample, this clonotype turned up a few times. The CDR3: CASRYGQGDYEQYF. In nucleotides, the CDR3 is TGTGCCAGCCGCTACGGACAGGGGGACTACGAGCAGTACTTC. The rearrangement links TRBV27 to TRBJ2-7; 10 positions agree with TRBD1. This CDR3 is built from 14 residues. The J segment lost 3 bases and the V segment lost 8 bases, leaving 7 bases of the junction unmatched. CDR1 is MNHEY and CDR2 is SMNVEV in the germline V gene (reference sequence).

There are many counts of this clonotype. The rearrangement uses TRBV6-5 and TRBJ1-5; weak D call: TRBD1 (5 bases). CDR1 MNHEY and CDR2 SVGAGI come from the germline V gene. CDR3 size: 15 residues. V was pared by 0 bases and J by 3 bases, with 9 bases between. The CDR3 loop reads CASSYSGGSNQPQHF. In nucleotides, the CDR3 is TGTGCCAGCAGTTACTCTGGGGGTTCCAATCAGCCCCAGCATTTT.

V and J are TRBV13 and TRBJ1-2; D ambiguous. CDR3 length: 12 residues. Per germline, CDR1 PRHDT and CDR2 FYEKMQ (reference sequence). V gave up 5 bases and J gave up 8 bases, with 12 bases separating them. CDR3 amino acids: CASSRNLGGYTF. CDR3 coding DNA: TGTGCCAGCAGCCGCAATCTTGGGGGCTACACCTTC.

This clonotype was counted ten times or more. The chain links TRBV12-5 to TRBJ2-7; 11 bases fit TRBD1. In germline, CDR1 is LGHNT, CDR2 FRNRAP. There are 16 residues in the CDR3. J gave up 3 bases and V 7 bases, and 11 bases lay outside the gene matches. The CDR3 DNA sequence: TGTGCTAGTGCCCTAATACACGGGACAGGGGGCTACGAGCAGTACTTC. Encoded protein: CASALIHGTGGYEQYF.

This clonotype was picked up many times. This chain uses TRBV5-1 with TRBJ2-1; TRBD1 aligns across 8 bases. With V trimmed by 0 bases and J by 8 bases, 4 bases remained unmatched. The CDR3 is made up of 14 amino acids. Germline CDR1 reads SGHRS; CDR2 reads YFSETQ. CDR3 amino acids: CASSLAGTGHEQFF. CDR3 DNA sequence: TGCGCCAGCAGCTTGGCCGGGACAGGTCATGAGCAGTTCTTC.

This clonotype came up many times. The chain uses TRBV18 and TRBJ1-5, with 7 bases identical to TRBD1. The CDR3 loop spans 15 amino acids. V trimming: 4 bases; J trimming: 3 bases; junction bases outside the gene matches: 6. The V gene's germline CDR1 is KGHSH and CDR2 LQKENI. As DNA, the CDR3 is TGTGCCAGCTCACAAGGGACAGCGAACAATCAGCCCCAGCATTTT. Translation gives CASSQGTANNQPQHF.

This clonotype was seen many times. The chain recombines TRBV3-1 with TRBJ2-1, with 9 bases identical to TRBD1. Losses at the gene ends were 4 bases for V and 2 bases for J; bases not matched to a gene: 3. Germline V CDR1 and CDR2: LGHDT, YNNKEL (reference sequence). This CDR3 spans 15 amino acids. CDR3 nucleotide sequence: TGTGCCAGCAGCCGCGGGACAGGGACCTACAATGAGCAGTTCTTC. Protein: CASSRGTGTYNEQFF.

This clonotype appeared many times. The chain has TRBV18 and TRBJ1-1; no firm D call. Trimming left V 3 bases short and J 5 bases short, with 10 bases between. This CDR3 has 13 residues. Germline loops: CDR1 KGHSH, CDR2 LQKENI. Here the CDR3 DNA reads TGTGCCAGCTCACCCCGCGGGGATACTGAAGCTTTCTTT. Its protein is CASSPRGDTEAFF.

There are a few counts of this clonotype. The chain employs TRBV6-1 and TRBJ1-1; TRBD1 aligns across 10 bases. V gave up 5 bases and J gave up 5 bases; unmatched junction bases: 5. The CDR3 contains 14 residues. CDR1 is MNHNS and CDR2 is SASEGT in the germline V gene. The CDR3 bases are TGTGCCAGCAGTTCGGGACAGGGGTGGACTGAAGCTTTCTTT. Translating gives CASSSGQGWTEAFF.

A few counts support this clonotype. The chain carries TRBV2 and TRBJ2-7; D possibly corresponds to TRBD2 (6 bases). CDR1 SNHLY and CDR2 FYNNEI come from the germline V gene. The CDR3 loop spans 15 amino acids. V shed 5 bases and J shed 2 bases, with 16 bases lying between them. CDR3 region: CASSISSADPYEQYF. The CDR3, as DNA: TGTGCCAGCAGTATATCTAGCGCCGACCCCTACGAGCAGTACTTC.

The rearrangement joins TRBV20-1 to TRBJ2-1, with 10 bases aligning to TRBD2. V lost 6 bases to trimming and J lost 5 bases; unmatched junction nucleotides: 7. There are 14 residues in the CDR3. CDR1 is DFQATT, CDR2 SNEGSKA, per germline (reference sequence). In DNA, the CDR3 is TGCAGTGCCCGAGCGGGAGGGTTCCACAATGAGCAGTTCTTC. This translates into CSARAGGFHNEQFF.

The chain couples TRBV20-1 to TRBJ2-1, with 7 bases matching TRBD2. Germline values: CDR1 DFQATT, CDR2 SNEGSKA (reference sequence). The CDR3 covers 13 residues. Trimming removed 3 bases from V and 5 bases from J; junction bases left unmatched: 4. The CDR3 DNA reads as TGCAGTGCTAGTAGCGGGCTCCACAATGAGCAGTTCTTC. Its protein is CSASSGLHNEQFF.

In nucleotides, the CDR3 is TGTGCCAGCAGCGTAGATAGGACTGGGGCCAACGTCCTGACTTTC. Its translation is CASSVDRTGANVLTF. V usage is TRBV9 and J usage is TRBJ2-6; D ambiguous. V was trimmed by 0 bases and J by 2 bases, leaving 6 bases between them. The CDR3 runs to 15 residues. Germline values: CDR1 SGDLS, CDR2 YYNGEE.

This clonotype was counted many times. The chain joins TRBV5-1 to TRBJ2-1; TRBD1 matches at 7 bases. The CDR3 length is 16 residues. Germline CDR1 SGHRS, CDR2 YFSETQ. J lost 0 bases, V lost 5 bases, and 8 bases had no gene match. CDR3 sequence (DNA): TGCGCCAGCAGTCCGGCCACAGGGGTCTCCTACAATGAGCAGTTCTTC. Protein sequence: CASSPATGVSYNEQFF.

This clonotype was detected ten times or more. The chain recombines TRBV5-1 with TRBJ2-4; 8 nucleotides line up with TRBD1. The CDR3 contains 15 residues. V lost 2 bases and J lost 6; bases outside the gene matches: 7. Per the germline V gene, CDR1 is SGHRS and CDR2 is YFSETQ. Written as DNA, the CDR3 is TGCGCCAGCAGCTTAGGCGGACAGGGTCTAAACATTCAGTACTTC. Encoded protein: CASSLGGQGLNIQYF.

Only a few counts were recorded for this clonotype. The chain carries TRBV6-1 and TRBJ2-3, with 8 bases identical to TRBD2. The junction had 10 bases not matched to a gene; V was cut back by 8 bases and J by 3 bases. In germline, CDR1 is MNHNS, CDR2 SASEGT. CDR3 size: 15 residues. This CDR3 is CASYPRSGRTDTQYF. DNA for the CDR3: TGTGCCAGCTACCCTCGGAGCGGGAGAACAGATACGCAGTATTTT.

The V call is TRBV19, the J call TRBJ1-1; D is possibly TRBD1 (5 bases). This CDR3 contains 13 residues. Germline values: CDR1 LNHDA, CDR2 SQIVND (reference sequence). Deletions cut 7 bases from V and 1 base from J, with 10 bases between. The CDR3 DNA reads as TGTGCCAGTACTATCAGGGCGAACACTGAAGCTTTCTTT. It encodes CASTIRANTEAFF.

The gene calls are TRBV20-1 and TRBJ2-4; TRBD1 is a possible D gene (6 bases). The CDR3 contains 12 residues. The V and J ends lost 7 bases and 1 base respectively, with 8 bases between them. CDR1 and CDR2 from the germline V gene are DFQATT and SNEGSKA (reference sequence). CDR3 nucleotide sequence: TGCAGTGACAGGGACGCCAAAAACATTCAGTACTTC. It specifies CSDRDAKNIQYF.

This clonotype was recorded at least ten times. The CDR3 nucleotides read TGTGCCAGCAGGCGTACCGATACGCAGTATTTT. Amino acids: CASRRTDTQYF. The rearrangement links TRBV12-3 or TRBV12-4 to TRBJ2-3; the D is unclear. Trimming removed 6 bases at V and 6 bases at J, with 7 bases between. CDR3 size: 11 residues.

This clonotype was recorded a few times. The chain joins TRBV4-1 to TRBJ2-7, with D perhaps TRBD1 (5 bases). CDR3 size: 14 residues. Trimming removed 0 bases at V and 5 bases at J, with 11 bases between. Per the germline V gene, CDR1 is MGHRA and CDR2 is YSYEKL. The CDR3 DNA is TGCGCCAGCAGCCAAGAGGACACCCTAGACGAGCAGTACTTC. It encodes CASSQEDTLDEQYF.

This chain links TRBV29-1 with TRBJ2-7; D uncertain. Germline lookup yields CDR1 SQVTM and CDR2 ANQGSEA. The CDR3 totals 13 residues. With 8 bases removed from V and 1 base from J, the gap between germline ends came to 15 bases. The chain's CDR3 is CSWISSESYEQYF. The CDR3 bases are TGCAGCTGGATTTCCAGCGAGTCCTACGAGCAGTACTTC.

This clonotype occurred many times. The CDR3: CASSLNRNYEQYF. The CDR3 DNA reads TGTGCCAGCAGCTTAAACAGGAACTACGAGCAGTACTTC. The genes are TRBV11-2 and TRBJ2-7; possibly TRBD1 for D (5 bases). Between the trimmed V and J ends, which lost 2 bases and 3 bases, there was a span of 8 bases. The CDR3 is made up of 13 amino acids. Germline V gene sequence: CDR1 SGHAT, CDR2 FQNNGV.

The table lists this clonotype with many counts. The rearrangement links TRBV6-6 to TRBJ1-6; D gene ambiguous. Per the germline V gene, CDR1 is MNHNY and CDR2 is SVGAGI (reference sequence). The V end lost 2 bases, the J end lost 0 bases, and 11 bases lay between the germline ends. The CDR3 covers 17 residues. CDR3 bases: TGTGCCAGCAGTTACGGCCCCCCCAGCTCCTATAATTCACCCCTCCACTTT. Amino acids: CASSYGPPSSYNSPLHF.

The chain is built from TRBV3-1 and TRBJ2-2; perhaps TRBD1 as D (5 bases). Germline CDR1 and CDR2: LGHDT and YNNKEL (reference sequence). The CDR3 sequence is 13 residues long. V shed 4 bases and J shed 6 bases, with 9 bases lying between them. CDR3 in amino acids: CASSRTRAGELFF. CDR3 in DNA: TGTGCCAGCAGCCGCACCAGGGCCGGGGAGCTGTTTTTT.